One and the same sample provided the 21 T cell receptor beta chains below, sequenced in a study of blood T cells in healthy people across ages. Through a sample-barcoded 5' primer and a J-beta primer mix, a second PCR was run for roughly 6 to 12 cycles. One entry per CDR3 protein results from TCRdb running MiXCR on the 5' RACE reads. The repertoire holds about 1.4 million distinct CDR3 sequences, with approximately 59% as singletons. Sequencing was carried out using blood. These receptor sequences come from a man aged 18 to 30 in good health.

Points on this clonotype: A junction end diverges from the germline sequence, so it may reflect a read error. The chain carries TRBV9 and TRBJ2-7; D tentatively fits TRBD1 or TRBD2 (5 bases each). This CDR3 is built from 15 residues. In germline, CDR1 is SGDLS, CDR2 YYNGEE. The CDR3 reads CASSVVGDGPYEQYF. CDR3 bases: TGTGCCAGCAGTGTAGTGGGGGACGGCCCCTACGAGCAGTACTTC.

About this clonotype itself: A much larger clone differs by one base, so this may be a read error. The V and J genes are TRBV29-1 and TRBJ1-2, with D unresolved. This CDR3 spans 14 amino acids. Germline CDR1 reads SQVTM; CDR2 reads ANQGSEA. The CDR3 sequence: CSVDINTGPYSYTF. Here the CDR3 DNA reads TGCAGCGTTGACATCAATACGGGTCCCTATAGCTACACCTTC.

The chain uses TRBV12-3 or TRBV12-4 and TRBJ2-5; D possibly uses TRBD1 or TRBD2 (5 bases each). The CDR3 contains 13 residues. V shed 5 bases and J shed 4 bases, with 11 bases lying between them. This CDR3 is CASSSQGAETQYF. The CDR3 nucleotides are TGTGCCAGCAGTAGCCAGGGAGCAGAGACCCAGTACTTC.

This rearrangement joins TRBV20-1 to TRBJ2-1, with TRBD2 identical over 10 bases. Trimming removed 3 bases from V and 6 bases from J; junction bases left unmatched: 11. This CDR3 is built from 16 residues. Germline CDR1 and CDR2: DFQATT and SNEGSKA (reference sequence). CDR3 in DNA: TGCAGTGCTAGTAGTCTAGCGGGAGTTGGTCCCAATGAGCAGTTCTTC. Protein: CSASSLAGVGPNEQFF.

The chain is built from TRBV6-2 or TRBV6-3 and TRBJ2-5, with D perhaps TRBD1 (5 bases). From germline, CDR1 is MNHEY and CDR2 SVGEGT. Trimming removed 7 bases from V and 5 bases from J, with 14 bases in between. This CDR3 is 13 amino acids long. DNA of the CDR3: TGTGCCAGCACCCATCAGGGATTCGAGACCCAGTACTTC. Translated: CASTHQGFETQYF.

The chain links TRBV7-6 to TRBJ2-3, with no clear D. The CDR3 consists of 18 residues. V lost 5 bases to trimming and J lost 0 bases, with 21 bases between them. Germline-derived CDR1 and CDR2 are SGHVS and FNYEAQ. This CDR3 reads CASSPTRALSHSTDTQYF. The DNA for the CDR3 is TGTGCCAGCAGCCCTACCCGAGCCCTAAGTCACAGCACAGATACGCAGTATTTT.

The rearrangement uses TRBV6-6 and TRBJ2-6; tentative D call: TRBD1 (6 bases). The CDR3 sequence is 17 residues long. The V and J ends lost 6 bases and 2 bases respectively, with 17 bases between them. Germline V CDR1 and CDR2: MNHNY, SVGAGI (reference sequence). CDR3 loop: CASRPPGQTPGANVLTF. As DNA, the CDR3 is TGTGCCAGCAGGCCTCCAGGACAGACCCCTGGGGCCAACGTCCTGACTTTC.

CDR3 sequence: CASSEAFPGGVDGYTF. The CDR3 region has the DNA TGTGCCAGCAGTGAAGCATTTCCAGGGGGAGTCGATGGCTACACCTTC. V usage is TRBV2 and J usage is TRBJ1-2, with 7 bases that match TRBD1. The germline CDR1 and CDR2 sequences are SNHLY and FYNNEI. The V segment lost 0 bases and the J segment 6 bases; nucleotides outside the gene matches: 10. This CDR3 has 16 residues. The entire variable domain, with the rest obtained from reference TRBV2 and TRBJ1-2, is as follows: EPEVTQTPSHQVTQMGQEVILRCVPISNHLYFYWYRQILGQKVEFLVSFYNNEISEKSEIFDDQFSVERPDGSNFTLKIRSTKLEDSAMYFCASSEAFPGGVDGYTFGSGTRLTVV.

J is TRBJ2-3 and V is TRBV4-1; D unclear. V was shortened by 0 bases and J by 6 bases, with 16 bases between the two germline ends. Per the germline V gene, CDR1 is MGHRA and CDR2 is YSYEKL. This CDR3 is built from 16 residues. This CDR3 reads CASSQENAGSWDTQYF. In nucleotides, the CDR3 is TGCGCCAGCAGCCAAGAGAACGCAGGCTCCTGGGATACGCAGTATTTT.

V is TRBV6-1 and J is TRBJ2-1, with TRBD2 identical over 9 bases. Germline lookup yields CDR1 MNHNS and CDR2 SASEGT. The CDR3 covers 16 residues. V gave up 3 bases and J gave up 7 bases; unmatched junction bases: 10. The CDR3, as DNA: TGTGCCAGCAGTGAGACAAGAGGACTAGCGAAAAATGAGCAGTTCTTC. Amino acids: CASSETRGLAKNEQFF.

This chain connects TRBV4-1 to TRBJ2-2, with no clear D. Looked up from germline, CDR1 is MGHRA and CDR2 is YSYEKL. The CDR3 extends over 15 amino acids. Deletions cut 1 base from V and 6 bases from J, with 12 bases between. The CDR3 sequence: CASSQVLVGAGELFF. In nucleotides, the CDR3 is TGCGCCAGCAGCCAAGTATTAGTTGGGGCCGGGGAGCTGTTTTTT.

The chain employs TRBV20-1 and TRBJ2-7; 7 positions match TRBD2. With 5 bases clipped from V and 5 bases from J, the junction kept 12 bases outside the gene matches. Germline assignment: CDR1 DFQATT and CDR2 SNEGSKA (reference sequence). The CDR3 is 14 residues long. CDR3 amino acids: CSAGGAGVAHEQYF. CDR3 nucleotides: TGCAGTGCTGGAGGTGCGGGAGTCGCCCACGAGCAGTACTTC.

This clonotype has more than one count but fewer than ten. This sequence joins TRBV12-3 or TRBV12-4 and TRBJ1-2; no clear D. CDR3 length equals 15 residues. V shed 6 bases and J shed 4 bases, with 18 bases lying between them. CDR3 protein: CASSVKATESYGYTF. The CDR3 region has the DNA TGTGCCAGCAGCGTTAAAGCTACGGAGTCCTATGGCTACACCTTC.

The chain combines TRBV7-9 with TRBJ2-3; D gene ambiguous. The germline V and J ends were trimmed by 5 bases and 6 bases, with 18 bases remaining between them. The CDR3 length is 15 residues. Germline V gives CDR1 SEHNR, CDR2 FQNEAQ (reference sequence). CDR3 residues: CASSPGGEWLDTQYF. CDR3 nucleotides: TGTGCCAGCAGCCCCGGCGGCGAGTGGTTGGATACGCAGTATTTT. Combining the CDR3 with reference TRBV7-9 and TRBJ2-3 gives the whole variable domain DTGVSQNPRHKITKRGQNVTFRCDPISEHNRLYWYRQTLGQGPEFLTYFQNEAQLEKSRLLSDRFSAERPKGSFSTLEIQRTEQGDSAMYLCASSPGGEWLDTQYFGPGTRLTVL.

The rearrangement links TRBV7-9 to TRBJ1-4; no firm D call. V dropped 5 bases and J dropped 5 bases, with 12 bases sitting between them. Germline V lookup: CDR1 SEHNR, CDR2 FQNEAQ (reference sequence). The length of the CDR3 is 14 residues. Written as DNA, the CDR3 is TGTGCCAGCAGCCTCGGACGCTACAATGAAAAACTGTTTTTT. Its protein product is CASSLGRYNEKLFF.

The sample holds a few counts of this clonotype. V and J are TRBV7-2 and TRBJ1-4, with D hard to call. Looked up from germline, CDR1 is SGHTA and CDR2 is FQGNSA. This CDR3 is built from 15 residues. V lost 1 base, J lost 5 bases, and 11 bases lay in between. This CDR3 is CASSLGAGSNEKLFF. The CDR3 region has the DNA TGTGCCAGCAGCTTAGGTGCAGGAAGCAATGAAAAACTGTTTTTT.

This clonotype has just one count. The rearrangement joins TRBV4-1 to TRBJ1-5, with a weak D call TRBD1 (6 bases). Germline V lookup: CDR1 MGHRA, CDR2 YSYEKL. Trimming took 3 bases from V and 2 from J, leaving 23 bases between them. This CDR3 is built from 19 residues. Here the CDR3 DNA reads TGCGCCAGCAGCCAGGAAGCTACCGGGACAATCTTGGGCAATCAGCCCCAGCATTTT. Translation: CASSQEATGTILGNQPQHF.

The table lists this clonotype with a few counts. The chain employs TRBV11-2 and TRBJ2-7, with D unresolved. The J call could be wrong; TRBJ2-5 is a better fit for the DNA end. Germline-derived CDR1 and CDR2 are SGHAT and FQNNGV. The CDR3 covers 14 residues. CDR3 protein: CASSLEAYQETQYF. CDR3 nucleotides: TGTGCCAGCAGCTTAGAGGCCTATCAGGAGACCCAGTACTTC.

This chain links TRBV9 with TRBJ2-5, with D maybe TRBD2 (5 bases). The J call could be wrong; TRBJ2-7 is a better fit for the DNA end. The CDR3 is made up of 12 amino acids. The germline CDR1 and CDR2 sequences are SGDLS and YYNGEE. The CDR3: CAGGGDEYEQYF. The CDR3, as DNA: TGTGCCGGCGGAGGCGACGAATACGAGCAGTACTTC.

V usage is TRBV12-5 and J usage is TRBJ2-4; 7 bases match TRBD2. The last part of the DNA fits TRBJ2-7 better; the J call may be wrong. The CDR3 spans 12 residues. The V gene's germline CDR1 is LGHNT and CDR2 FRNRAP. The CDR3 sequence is CASGPLAREQYF. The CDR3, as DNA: TGTGCTAGTGGCCCACTAGCGCGCGAGCAGTACTTC.

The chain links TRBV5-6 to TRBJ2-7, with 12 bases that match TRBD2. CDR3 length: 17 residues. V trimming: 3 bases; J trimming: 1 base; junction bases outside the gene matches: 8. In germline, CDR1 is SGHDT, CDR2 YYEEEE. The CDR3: CASSSRLAGALSYEQYF. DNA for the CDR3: TGTGCCAGCAGCTCTAGACTAGCGGGAGCCTTGTCCTACGAGCAGTACTTC.